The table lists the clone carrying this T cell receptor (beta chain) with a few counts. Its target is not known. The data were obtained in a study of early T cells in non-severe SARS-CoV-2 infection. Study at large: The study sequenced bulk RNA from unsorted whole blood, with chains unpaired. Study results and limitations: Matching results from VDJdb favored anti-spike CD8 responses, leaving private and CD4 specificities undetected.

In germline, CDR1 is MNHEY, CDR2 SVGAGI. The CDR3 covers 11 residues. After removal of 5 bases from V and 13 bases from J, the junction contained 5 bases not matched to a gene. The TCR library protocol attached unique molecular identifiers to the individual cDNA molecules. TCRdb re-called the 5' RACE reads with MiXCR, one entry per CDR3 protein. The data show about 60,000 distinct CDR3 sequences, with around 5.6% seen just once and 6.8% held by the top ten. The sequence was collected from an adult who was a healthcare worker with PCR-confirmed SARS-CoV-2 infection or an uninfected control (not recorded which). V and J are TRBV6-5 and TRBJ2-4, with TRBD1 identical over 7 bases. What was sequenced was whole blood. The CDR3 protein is CASSTPGQQYF. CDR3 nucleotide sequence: TGTGCCAGCAGTACCCCGGGACAGCAGTACTTC.